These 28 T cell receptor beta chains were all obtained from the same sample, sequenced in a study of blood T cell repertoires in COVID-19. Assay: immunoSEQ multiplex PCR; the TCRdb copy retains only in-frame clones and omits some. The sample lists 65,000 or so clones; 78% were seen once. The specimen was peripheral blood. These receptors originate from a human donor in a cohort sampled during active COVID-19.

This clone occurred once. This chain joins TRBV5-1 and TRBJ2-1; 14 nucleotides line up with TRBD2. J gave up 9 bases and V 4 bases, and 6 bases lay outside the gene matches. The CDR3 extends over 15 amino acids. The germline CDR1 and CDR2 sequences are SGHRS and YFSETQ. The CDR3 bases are TGCGCCAGCAGCCTGGGGACTAGCGGGGGCGGTGAGCAGTTCTTC. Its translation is CASSLGTSGGGEQFF. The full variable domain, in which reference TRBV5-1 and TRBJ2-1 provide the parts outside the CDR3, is KAGVTQTPRYLIKTRGQQVTLSCSPISGHRSVSWYQQTPGQGLQFLFEYFSETQRNKGNFPGRFSGRQFSNSRSEMNVSTLELGDSALYLCASSLGTSGGGEQFFGPGTRLTVL.

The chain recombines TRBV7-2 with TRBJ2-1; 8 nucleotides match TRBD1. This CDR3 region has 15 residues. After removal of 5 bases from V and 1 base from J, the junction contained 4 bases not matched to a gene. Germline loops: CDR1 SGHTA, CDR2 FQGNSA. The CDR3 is CASSPRQGSYNEQFF. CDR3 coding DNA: TGTGCCAGCAGCCCACGACAGGGGTCCTACAATGAGCAGTTCTTC.

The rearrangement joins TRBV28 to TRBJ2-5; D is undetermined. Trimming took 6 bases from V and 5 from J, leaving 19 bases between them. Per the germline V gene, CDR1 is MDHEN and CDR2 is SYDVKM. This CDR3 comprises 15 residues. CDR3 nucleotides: TGTGCCAGCAGCTCGCCTCGCGTAGTATTCGAGACCCAGTACTTC. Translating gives CASSSPRVVFETQYF.

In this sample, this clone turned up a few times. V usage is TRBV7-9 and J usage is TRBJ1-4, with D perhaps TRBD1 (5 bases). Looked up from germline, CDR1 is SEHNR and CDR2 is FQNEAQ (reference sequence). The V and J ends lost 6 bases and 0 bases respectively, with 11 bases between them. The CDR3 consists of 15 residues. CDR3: CASSWDFATNEKLFF. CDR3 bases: TGTGCCAGCAGTTGGGACTTCGCAACTAATGAAAAACTGTTTTTT.

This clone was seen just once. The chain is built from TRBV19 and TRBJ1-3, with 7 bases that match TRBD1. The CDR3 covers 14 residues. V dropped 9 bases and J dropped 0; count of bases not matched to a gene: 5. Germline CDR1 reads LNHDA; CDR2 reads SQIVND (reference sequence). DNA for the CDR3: TGTGCCAGCAGACAGGGATTCTCTGGAAACACCATATATTTT. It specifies CASRQGFSGNTIYF.

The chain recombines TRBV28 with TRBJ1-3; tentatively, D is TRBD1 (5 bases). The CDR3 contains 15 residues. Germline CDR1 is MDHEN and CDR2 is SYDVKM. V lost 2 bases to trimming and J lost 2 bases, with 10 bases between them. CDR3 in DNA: TGTGCCAGCAGTTTAACGGGGGGGACTGGAAACACCATATATTTT. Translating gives CASSLTGGTGNTIYF.

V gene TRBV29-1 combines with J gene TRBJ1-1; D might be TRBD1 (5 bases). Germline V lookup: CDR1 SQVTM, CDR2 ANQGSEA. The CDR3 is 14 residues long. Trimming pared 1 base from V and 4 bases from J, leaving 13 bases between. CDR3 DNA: TGCAGCGTTGAAGTGGGGTCGGGGGGCACTGAAGCTTTCTTT. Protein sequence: CSVEVGSGGTEAFF. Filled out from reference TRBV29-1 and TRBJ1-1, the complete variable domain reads SAVISQKPSRDICQRGTSLTIQCQVDSQVTMMFWYRQQPGQSLTLIATANQGSEATYESGFVIDKFPISRPNLTFSTLTVSNMSPEDSSIYLCSVEVGSGGTEAFFGQGTRLTVV.

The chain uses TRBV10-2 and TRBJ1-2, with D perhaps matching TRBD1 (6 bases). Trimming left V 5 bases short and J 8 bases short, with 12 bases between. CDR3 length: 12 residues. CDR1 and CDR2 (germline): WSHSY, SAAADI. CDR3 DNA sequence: TGCGCCAGCAGTCAGGGGAATCGGGGCTACACCTTC. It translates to CASSQGNRGYTF.

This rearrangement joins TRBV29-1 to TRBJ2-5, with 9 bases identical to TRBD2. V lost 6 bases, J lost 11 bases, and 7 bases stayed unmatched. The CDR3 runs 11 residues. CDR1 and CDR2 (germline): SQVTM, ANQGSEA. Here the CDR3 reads CSVETSGGQYF. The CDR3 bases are TGCAGCGTGGAGACTAGCGGAGGACAGTACTTC.

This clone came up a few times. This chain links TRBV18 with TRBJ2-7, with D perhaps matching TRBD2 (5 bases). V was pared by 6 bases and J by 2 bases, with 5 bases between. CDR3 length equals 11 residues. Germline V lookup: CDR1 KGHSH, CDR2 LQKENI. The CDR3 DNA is TGTGCCAGCTCGGAGGCCTACGAGCAGTACTTC. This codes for CASSEAYEQYF.

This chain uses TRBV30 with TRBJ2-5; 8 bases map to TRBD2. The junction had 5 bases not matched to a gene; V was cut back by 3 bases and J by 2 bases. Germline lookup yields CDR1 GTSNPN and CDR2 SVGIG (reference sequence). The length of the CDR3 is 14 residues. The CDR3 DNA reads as TGTGCCTGGAGAAAACTAGCGGCTCAAGAGACCCAGTACTTC. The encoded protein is CAWRKLAAQETQYF.

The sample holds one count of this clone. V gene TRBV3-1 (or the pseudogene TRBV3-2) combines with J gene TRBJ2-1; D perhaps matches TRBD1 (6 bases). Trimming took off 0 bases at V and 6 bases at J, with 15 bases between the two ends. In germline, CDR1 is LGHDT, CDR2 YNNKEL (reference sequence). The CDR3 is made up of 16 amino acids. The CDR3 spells CASSQDAGQLFNEQFF. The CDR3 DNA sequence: TGTGCCAGCAGCCAAGATGCCGGACAGCTATTCAATGAGCAGTTCTTC.

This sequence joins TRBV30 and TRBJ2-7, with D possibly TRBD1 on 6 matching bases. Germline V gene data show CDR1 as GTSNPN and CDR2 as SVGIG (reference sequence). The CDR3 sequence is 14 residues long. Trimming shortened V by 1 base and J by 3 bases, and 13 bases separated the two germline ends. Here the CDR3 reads CAWSEGTSFYEQYF. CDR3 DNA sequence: TGTGCCTGGAGTGAGGGGACATCTTTCTACGAGCAGTACTTC.

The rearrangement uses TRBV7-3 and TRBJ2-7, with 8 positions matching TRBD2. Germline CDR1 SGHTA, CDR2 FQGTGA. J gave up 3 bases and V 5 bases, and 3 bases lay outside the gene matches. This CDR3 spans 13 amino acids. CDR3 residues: CASSTSGGYEQYF. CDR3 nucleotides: TGTGCCAGCAGCACAAGCGGGGGCTACGAGCAGTACTTC.

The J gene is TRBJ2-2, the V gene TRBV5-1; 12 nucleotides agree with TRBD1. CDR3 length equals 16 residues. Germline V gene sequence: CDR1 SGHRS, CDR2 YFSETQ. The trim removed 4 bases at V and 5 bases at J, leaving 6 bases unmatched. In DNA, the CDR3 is TGCGCCAGCAGCACCGGGACAGGGGGCCGGACCGGGGAGCTGTTTTTT. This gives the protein CASSTGTGGRTGELFF.

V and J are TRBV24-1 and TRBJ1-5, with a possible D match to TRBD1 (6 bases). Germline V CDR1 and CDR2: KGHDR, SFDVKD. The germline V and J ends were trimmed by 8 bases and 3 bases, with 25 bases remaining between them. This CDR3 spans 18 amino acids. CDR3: CATNRYRVGLRINQPQHF. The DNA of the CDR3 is TGTGCCACCAATCGATACAGGGTCGGCCTCCGGATCAATCAGCCCCAGCATTTT.

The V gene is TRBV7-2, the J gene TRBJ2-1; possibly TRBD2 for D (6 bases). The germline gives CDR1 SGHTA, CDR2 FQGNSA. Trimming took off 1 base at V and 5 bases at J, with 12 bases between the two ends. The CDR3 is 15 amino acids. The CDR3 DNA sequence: TGTGCCAGCAGCTTAGATGGGAGGACGAACAATGAGCAGTTCTTC. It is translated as CASSLDGRTNNEQFF.

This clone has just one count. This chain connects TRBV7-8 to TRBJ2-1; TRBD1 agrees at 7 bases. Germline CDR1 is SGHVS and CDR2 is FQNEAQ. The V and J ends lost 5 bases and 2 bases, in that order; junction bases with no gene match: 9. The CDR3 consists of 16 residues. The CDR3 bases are TGTGCCAGCAGCGCATCCTACCAGGGGGCCTACAATGAGCAGTTCTTC. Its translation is CASSASYQGAYNEQFF.

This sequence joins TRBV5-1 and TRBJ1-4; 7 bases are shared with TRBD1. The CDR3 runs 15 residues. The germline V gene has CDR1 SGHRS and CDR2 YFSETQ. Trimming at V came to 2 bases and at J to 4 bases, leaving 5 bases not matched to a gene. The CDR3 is CASSLWGQNNEKLFF. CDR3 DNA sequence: TGCGCCAGCAGCTTATGGGGACAGAATAATGAAAAACTGTTTTTT.

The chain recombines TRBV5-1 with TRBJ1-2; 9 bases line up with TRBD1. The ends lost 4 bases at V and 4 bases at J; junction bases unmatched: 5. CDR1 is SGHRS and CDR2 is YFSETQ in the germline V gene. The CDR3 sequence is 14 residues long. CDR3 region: CASSTGDRVYGYTF. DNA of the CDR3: TGCGCCAGCAGCACGGGGGACAGGGTCTATGGCTACACCTTC.

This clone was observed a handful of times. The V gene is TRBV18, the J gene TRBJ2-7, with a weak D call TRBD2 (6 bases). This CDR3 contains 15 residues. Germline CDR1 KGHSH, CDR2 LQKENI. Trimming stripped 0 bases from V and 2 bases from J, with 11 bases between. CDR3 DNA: TGTGCCAGCTCACCACCGGCGGGGAGGACCTACGAGCAGTACTTC. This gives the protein CASSPPAGRTYEQYF.

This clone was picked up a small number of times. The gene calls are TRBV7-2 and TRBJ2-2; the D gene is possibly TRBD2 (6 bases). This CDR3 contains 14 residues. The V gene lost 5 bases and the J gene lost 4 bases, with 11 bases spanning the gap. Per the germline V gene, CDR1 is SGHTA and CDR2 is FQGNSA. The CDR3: CASSPGLGTGELFF. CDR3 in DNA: TGTGCCAGCAGCCCGGGACTCGGCACCGGGGAGCTGTTTTTT. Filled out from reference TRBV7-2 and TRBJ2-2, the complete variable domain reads GAGVSQSPSNKVTEKGKDVELRCDPISGHTALYWYRQSLGQGLEFLIYFQGNSAPDKSGLPSDRFSAERTGGSVSTLTIQRTQQEDSAVYLCASSPGLGTGELFFGEGSRLTVL.

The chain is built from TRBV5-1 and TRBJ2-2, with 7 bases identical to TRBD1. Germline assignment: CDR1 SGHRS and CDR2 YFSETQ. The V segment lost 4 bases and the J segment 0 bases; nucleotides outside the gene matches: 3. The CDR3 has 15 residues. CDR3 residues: CASSTGQPNTGELFF. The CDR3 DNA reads TGCGCCAGCAGCACGGGACAGCCGAACACCGGGGAGCTGTTTTTT.

CDR3 region: CASIATGGGTEAFF. The CDR3 DNA follows: TGCGCCAGCATCGCGACAGGGGGTGGGACTGAAGCTTTCTTT. The chain links TRBV23-1 to TRBJ1-1; 9 bases map to TRBD1. TRBV23-1 is recorded as an ORF, its role being uncertain. V was pared by 7 bases and J by 5 bases, with 8 bases of the junction left unmatched. This CDR3 has 14 residues.

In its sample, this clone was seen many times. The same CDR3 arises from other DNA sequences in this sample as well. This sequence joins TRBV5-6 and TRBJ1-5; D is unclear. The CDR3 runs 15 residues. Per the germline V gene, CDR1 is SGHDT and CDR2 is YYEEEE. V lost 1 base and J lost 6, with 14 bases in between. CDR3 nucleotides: TGTGCCAGCAGCTTGCGTGACCGGGGTTTTCAGCCCCAGCATTTT. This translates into CASSLRDRGFQPQHF. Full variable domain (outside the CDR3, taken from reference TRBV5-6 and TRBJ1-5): DAGVTQSPTHLIKTRGQQVTLRCSPKSGHDTVSWYQQALGQGPQFIFQYYEEEERQRGNFPDRFSGHQFPNYSSELNVNALLLGDSALYLCASSLRDRGFQPQHFGDGTRLSIL.

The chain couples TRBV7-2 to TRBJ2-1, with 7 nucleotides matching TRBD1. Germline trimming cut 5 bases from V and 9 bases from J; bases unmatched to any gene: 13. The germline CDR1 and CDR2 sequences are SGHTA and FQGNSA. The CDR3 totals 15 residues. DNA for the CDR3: TGTGCCAGCAGCCGCACAGGGGTAAGTAGGAGTGAGCAGTTCTTC. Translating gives CASSRTGVSRSEQFF.

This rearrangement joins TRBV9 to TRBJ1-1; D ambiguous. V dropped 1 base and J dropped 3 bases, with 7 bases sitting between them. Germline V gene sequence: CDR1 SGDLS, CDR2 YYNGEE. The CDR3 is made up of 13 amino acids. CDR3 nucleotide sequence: TGTGCCAGCAGCGTAACGACTCACACTGAAGCTTTCTTT. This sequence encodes CASSVTTHTEAFF.

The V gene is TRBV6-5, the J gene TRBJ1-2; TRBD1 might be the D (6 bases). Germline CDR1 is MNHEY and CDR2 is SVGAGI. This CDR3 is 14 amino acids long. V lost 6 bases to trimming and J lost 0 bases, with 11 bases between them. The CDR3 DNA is TGTGCCAGCAGCACAGGGCTTGCTAACTATGGCTACACCTTC. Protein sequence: CASSTGLANYGYTF.